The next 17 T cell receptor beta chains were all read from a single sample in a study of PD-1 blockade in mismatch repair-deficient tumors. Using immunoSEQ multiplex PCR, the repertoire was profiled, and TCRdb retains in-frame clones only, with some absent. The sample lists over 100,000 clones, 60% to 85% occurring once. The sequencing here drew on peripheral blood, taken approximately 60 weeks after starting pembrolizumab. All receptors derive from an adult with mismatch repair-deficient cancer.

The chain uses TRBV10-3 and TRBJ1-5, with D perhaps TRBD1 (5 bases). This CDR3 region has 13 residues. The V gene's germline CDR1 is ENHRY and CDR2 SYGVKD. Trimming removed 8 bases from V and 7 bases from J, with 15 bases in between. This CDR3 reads CAIQQGADQPQHF. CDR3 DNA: TGTGCCATCCAGCAGGGCGCCGACCAGCCCCAGCATTTT.

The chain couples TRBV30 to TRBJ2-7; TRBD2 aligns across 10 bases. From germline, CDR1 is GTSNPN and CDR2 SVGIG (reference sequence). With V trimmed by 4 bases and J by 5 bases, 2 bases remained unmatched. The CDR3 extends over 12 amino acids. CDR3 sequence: CAWNLAGDEQYF. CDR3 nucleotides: TGTGCCTGGAATCTAGCGGGAGACGAGCAGTACTTC.

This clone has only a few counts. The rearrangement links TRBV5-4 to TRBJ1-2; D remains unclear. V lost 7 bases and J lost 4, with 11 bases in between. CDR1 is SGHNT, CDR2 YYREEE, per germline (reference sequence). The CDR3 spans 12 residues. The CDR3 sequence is CASHREGYGYTF. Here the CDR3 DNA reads TGTGCCAGCCACCGGGAGGGCTATGGCTACACCTTC.

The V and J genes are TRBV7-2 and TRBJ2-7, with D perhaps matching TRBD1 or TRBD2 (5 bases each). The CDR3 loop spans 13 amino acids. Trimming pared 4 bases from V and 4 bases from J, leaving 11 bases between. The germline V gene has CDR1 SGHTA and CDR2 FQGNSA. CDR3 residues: CASSWGPTYEQYF. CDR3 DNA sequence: TGTGCCAGCAGCTGGGGACCGACATACGAGCAGTACTTC.

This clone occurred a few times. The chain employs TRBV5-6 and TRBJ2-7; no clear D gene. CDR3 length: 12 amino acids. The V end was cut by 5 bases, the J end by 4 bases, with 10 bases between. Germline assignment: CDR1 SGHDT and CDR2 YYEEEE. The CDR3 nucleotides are TGTGCCAGCAGTGAAAGGTTTTACGAGCAGTACTTC. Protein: CASSERFYEQYF.

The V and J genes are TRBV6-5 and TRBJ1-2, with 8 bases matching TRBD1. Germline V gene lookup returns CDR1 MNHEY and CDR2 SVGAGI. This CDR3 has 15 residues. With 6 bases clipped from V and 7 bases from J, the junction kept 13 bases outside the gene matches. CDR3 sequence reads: CASRRTTGEFSGYTF. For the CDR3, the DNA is TGTGCCAGCAGACGCACGACAGGGGAATTTAGTGGCTACACCTTC.

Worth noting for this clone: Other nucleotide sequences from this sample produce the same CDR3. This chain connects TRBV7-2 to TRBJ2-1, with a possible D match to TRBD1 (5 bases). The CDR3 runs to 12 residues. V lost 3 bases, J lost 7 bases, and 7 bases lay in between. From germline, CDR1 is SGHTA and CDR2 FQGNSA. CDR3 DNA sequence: TGTGCCAGCAGCTTCAGGGATAATGAGCAGTTCTTC. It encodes CASSFRDNEQFF.

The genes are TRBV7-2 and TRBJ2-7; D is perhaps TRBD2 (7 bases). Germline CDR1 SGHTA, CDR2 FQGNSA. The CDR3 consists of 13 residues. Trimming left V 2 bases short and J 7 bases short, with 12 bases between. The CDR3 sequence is CASSLRGGAEQYF. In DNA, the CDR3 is TGTGCCAGCAGCTTAAGGGGGGGGGCTGAGCAGTACTTC.

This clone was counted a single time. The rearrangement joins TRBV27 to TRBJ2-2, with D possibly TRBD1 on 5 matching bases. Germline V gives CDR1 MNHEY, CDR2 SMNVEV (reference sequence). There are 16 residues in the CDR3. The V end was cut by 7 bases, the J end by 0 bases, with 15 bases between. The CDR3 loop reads CASTINPGTNTGELFF. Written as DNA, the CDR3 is TGTGCCAGCACCATTAACCCAGGGACGAACACCGGGGAGCTGTTTTTT.

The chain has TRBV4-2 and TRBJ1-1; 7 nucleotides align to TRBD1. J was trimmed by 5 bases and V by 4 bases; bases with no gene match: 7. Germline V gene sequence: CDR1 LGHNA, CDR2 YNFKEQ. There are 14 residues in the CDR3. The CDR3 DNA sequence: TGTGCCAGCAGCCCAAGGACAGGTCCGACTGAAGCTTTCTTT. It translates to CASSPRTGPTEAFF.

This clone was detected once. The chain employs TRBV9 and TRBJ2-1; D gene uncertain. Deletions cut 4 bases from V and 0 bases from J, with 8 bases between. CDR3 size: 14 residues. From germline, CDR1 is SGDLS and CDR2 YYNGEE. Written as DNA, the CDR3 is TGTGCCAGCAGCCCCCAAAACTCCTACAATGAGCAGTTCTTC. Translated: CASSPQNSYNEQFF.

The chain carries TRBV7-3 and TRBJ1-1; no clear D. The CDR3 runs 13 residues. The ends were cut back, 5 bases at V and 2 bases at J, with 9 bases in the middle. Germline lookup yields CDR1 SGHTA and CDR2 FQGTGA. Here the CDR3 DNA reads TGTGCCAGCAGCCCGGGCCACAACACTGAAGCTTTCTTT. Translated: CASSPGHNTEAFF.

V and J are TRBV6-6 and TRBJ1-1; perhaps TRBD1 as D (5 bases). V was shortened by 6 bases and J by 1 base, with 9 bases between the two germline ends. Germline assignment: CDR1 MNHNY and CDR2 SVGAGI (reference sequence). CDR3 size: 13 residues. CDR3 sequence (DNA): TGTGCCAGCAGGGGGGGTTCGAACACTGAAGCTTTCTTT. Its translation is CASRGGSNTEAFF.

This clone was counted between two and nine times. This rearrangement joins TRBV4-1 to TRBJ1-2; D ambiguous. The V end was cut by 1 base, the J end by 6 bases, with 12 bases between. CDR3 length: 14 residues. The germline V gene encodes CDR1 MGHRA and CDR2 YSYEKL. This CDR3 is CASSQGPTLDGYTF. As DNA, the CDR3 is TGCGCCAGCAGCCAAGGACCTACCCTAGATGGCTACACCTTC.

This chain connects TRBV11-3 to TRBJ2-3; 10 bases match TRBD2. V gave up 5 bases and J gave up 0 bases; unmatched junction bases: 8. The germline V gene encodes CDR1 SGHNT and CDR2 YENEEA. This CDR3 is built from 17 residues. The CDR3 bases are TGTGCCAGCAGCACCCGGACTAGCGGAAAAAGCACAGATACGCAGTATTTT. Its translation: CASSTRTSGKSTDTQYF.

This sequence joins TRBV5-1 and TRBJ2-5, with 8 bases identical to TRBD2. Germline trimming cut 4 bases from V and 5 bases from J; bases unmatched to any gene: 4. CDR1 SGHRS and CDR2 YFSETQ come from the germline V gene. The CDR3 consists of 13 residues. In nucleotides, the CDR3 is TGCGCCAGCAGCAGGGGACTAGACGAGACCCAGTACTTC. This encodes CASSRGLDETQYF.

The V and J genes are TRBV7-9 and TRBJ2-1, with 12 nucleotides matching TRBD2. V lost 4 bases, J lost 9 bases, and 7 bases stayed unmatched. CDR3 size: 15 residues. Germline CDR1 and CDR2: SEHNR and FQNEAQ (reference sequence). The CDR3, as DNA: TGTGCCAGCAGCTGGACTAGCGGGAAAAACGGTGAGCAGTTCTTC. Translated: CASSWTSGKNGEQFF.